This T cell receptor (beta chain) comes out of a study of blood T cell repertoires in COVID-19. As for the study in general: The cDNA or gDNA used as material had been derived from T cells, B-cell-depleted T cells, or PBMCs.

It was during active infection that Seattle patients were enrolled and then longitudinally followed. Authors' processing steps: Amplifying reference gene primers gave estimates of nucleated cell counts. Clones were sequenced by immunoSEQ multiplex PCR, and TCRdb holds only the in-frame ones, with some missing. For V, J and clone size, that table is used; D and trimming come from the DNA. The sample has about 180,000 clones, roughly 89% seen once; the top ten hold approximately 12%. Trimming stripped 8 bases from V and 7 bases from J, with 17 bases between. The CDR3 extends over 14 amino acids. Per germline, CDR1 MDHEN and CDR2 SYDVKM.

The sample was peripheral blood. The chain recombines TRBV28 with TRBJ1-4; D gene unclear. The TCR originated in a woman between 70 and 85 years old with COVID-19, enrolled during active disease. Here the CDR3 reads CASVPGGIGEKLFF. The CDR3 nucleotides read TGTGCCAGCGTCCCGGGTGGAATCGGTGAAAAACTGTTTTTT.